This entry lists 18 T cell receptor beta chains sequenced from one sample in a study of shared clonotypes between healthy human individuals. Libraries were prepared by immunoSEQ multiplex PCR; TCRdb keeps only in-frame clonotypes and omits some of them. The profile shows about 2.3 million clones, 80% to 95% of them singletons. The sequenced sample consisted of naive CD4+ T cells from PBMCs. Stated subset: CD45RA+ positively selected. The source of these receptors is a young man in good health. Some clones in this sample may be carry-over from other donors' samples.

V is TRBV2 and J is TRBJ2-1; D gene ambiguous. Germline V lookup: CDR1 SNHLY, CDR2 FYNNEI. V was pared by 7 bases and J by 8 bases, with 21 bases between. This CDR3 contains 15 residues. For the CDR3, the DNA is TGTGCCAGCATTAAAGGACCCAACCCCGTCGATGAGCAGTTCTTC. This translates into CASIKGPNPVDEQFF. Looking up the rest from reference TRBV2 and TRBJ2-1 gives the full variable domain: EPEVTQTPSHQVTQMGQEVILRCVPISNHLYFYWYRQILGQKVEFLVSFYNNEISEKSEIFDDQFSVERPDGSNFTLKIRSTKLEDSAMYFCASIKGPNPVDEQFFGPGTRLTVL.

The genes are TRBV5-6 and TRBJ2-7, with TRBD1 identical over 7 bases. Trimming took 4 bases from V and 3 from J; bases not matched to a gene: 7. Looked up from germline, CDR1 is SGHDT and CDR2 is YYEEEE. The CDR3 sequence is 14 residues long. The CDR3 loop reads CASSTMGQSYEQYF. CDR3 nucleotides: TGTGCCAGCAGCACGATGGGACAGAGCTACGAGCAGTACTTC.

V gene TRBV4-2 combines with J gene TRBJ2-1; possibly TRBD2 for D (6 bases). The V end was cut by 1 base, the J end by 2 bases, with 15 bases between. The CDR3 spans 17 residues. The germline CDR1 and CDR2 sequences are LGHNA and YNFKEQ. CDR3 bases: TGTGCCAGCAGCCAAGCCCCTACTAGCTCAACCTACAATGAGCAGTTCTTC. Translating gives CASSQAPTSSTYNEQFF.

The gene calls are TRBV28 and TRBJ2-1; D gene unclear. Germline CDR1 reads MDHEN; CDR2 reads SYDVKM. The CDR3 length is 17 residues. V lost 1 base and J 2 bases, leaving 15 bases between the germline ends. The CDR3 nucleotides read TGTGCCAGCAGTTTATTTGGGATGGGTTTGGCCTACAATGAGCAGTTCTTC. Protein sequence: CASSLFGMGLAYNEQFF.

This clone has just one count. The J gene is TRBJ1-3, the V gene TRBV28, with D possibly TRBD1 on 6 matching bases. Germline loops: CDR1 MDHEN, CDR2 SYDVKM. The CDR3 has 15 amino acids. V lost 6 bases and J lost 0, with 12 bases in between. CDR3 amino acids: CASSGTPSSGNTIYF. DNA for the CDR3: TGTGCCAGCAGCGGGACACCGAGCTCTGGAAACACCATATATTTT.

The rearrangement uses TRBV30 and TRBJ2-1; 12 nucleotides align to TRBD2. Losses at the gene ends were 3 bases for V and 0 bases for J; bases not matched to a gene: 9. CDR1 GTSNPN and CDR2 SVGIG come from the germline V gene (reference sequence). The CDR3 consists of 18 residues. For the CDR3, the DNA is TGTGCCTGGAGACTACTAGCGGGAGGACGTAGCTCCTACAATGAGCAGTTCTTC. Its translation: CAWRLLAGGRSSYNEQFF.

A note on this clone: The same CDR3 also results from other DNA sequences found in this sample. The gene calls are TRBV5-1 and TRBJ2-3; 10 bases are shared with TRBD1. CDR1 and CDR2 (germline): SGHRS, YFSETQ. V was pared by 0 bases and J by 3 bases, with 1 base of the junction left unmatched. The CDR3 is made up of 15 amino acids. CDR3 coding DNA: TGCGCCAGCAGCTTGGGACAGGGGGCGACAGATACGCAGTATTTT. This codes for CASSLGQGATDTQYF. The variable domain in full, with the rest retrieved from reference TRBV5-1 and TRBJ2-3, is KAGVTQTPRYLIKTRGQQVTLSCSPISGHRSVSWYQQTPGQGLQFLFEYFSETQRNKGNFPGRFSGRQFSNSRSEMNVSTLELGDSALYLCASSLGQGATDTQYFGPGTRLTVL.

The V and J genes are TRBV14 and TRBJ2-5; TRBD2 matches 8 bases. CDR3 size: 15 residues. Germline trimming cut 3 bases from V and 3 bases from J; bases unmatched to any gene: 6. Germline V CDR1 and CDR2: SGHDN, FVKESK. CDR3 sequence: CASSHLAGFKETQYF. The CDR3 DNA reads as TGTGCCAGCAGCCATTTAGCGGGATTTAAAGAGACCCAGTACTTC.

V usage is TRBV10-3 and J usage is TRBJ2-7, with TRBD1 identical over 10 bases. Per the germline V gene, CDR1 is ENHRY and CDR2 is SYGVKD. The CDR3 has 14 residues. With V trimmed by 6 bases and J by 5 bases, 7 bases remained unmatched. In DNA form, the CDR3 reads TGTGCCATCAGGGGACAGGGGTCCGTCCACGAGCAGTACTTC. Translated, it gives CAIRGQGSVHEQYF.

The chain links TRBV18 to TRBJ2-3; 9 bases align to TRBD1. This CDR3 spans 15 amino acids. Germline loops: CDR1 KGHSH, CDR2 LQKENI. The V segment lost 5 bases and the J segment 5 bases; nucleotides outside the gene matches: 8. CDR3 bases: TGTGCCAGCTCAACTCAGACAGGGGGTCGAGATACGCAGTATTTT. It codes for CASSTQTGGRDTQYF.

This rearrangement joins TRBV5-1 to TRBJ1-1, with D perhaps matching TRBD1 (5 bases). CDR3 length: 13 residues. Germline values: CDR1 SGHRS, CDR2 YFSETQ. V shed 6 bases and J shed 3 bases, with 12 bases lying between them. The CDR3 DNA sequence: TGCGCCAGCATGTCTCAGGGTCACACTGAAGCTTTCTTT. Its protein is CASMSQGHTEAFF.

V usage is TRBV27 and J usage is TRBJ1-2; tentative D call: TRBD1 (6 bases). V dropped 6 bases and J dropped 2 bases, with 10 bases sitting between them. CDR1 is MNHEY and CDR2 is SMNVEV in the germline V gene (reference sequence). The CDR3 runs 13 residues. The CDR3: CASRLDSNYGYTF. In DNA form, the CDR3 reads TGTGCCAGCAGGCTGGACAGCAACTATGGCTACACCTTC.

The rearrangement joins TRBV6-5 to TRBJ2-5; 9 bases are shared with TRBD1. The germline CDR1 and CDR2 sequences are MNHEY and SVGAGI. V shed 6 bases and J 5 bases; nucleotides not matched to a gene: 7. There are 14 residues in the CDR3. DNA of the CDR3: TGTGCCAGCAGCCGACAGGGGGTACGGGAGACCCAGTACTTC. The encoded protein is CASSRQGVRETQYF.

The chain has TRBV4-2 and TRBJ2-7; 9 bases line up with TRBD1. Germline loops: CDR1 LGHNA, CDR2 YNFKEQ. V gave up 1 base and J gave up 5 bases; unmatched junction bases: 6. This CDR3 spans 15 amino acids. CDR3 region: CASSQAGTGRNEQYF. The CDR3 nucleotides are TGTGCCAGCAGCCAAGCCGGGACAGGGCGCAACGAGCAGTACTTC.

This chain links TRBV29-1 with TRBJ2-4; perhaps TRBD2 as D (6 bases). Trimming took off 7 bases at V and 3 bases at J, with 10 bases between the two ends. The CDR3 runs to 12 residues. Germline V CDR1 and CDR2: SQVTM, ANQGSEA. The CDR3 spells CSGRVGKNIQYF. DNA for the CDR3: TGCAGCGGGAGGGTTGGCAAAAACATTCAGTACTTC.

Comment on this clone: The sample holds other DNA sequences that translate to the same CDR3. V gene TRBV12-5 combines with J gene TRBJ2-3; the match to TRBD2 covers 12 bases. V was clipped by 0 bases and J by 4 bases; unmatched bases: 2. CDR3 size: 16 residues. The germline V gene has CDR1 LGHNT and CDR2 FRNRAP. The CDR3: CASGLVLAGGSDTQYF. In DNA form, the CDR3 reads TGTGCTAGTGGTTTGGTACTAGCGGGAGGTTCAGATACGCAGTATTTT.

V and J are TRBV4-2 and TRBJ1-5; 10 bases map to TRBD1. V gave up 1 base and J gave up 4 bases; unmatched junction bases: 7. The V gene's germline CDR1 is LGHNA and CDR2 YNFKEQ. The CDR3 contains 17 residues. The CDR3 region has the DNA TGTGCCAGCAGCCAAGGGTGGGACAGGGGTAGTAATCAGCCCCAGCATTTT. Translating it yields CASSQGWDRGSNQPQHF.

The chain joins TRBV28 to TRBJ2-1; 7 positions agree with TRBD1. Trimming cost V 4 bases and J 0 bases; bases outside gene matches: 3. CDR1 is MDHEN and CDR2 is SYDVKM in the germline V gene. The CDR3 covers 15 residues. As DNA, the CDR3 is TGTGCCAGCAGTTGGAACAGGGGCTCCTACAATGAGCAGTTCTTC. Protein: CASSWNRGSYNEQFF. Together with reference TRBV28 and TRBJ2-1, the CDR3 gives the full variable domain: DVKVTQSSRYLVKRTGEKVFLECVQDMDHENMFWYRQDPGLGLRLIYFSYDVKMKEKGDIPEGYSVSREKKERFSLILESASTNQTSMYLCASSWNRGSYNEQFFGPGTRLTVL.